This TCR beta chain was identified in a study of blood T cells in healthy people across ages (dated by TCRdb to between 2015 and 2016). General notes on the study: In model experiments, roughly one uniquely barcoded TCR beta cDNA molecule per two T cells was captured by template switching. To track age-related changes in TCR beta repertoire diversity, the study relied on deep sequencing normalized with unique cDNA molecular identifiers. Four age groups were formed from the donors: young (average about 16 years), middle-aged (approximately 40), aged (around 62) and long-lived (more than 75). Donors of different ages were randomly distributed across sequencing lanes to avoid experimental bias. For two donors (one aged 18 to 29 and one aged 80 or older), the study analyzed two additional independent replicas of 1 million unique cDNA reads from the same blood draw. On the study overall, not on this receptor specifically: A strong correlation was found between observed TCR beta diversity and the percentage of naive T cells measured by flow cytometry. Donor CMV infection status was unknown, potentially confounding age-related changes in expanded clonotypes. Compared with the aged group, the long-lived group had more naive CD4+ T cells, fewer expanded clones and increased TCR diversity, suggesting age selection. Estimates of total diversity from one million sequenced T cells were regarded as lower bounds and underestimates. Conclusive comparison of naive and antigen-experienced compartments was prevented by the profiling of bulk unsorted PBMCs. As age increased, observed TCR beta diversity per million T cells dropped in a roughly linear way, and a significant reduction was already evident by age 40.

V is reduced by 0 bases and J by 5 bases, leaving a spacing of 7 bases between them. CDR1 and CDR2 were assigned from the germline V gene (reference sequence) as DFQATT and SNEGSKA. There are 12 amino acids in the CDR3, from cysteine to phenylalanine inclusive. Of all the DNA, just the CDR3 is kept, 36 bases in frame from base 1. With regard to this clonotype: Which antigen it targets is not known. Nothing much larger sits one base from this clone, and base qualities are not available.

Library generation was performed with 5' RACE. Sequencing was carried out with an Illumina HiSeq 2500. A second PCR of about 6 to 12 cycles was performed with a sample-barcoded 5' primer and a J-beta primer mix. Each TCR beta cDNA molecule received a unique molecular identifier from a template-switch 5' adaptor carrying 12 random nucleotides. At least 2.5 million CDR3-containing paired-end reads were obtained from each sample. The Mint cDNA synthesis kit, primed by a TRBC-specific oligonucleotide, was used to synthesize first-strand cDNA from all RNA. After uracil-DNA glycosylase treatment, a first 18-cycle PCR used universal primers M1SS and BC2_uni_R on all cDNA. The published analysis was carried out like this. Each sample was normalized by randomly selecting 1 million high-quality reads, each carrying a distinct molecular identifier. Reads with shared molecular identifiers were discarded instead of being binned into consensus sequences. MiTCR, set to a Q25 quality threshold and the strictest error-elimination algorithm, was used for CDR3 identification, clonotype clustering and error correction. A nonparametric unseen species model with Euler transformation was used to estimate a lower bound on total TCR beta diversity. Using fastp trimming at Q25 and MiXCR clonotype assembly, TCRdb reanalyzed the public sequencing data and kept in-frame beta chains. Entries that share a CDR3 protein sequence are merged under the most common genes and DNA. The V and J calls, along with clone size, are taken from TCRdb and not from the paper's own processing. This sample holds around 940,000 distinct CDR3 sequences; about 53% were observed only once. The ten most abundant clones make up roughly 23% of the sample.

Donors were approximately 42 systemically healthy Caucasian individuals from Russia aged roughly 6 to 100 years. Each donor gave ten milliliters of peripheral blood, drawn into EDTA-treated Vacutainer tubes. Ficoll-Paque density-gradient centrifugation was used to isolate PBMCs, with at least 7 million per sample. Total RNA, at least 5.5 micrograms per sample, was extracted from PBMCs with Trizol reagent. Naive CD45RAhigh/CD27high T cell percentages were measured by flow cytometry on a PBMC aliquot from every donor. The source is a woman between 55 and 75 years old in good health. The sample comprised blood. The rearrangement combines TRBV20-1 with TRBJ2-5, with no D gene named confidently. In nucleotide form, the sequence is TGCAGTGCTAGAGATAGACTGGAGACCCAGTACTTC. It codes for CSARDRLETQYF.